Below are 14 T cell receptor beta chains sequenced from a single sample in a study of blood T cell repertoires in COVID-19. Assay: immunoSEQ multiplex PCR; the TCRdb copy retains only in-frame clones and omits some. This repertoire shows about 12,000 clones, roughly 72% found once; its top ten account for 9.5% to 13%. The sample taken for sequencing was peripheral blood. These receptor sequences come from a man aged 55-75 years with COVID-19, enrolled during active disease.

This clone was counted a few times. J is TRBJ2-7 and V is TRBV18; 8 bases match TRBD2. CDR1 and CDR2 from the germline V gene are KGHSH and LQKENI. The CDR3 consists of 14 residues. Losses at the gene ends were 3 bases for V and 6 bases for J; bases not matched to a gene: 7. The CDR3 loop reads CASSPDRLAGEQYV. The CDR3, as DNA: TGTGCCAGCTCACCCGATAGGCTAGCGGGCGAGCAGTACGTC.

V and J are TRBV2 and TRBJ1-5, with no clear D. Between the trimmed V and J ends, which lost 3 bases and 2 bases, there was a span of 14 bases. Per the germline V gene, CDR1 is SNHLY and CDR2 is FYNNEI. The CDR3 extends over 16 amino acids. The CDR3, as DNA: TGTGCCAGCAGTGATCGTTCGGTCAATCGCAATCAGCCCCAGCATTTT. It encodes CASSDRSVNRNQPQHF.

The chain uses TRBV5-1 and TRBJ1-1, with 8 bases matching TRBD1. J was trimmed by 7 bases and V by 5 bases; bases with no gene match: 7. Looked up from germline, CDR1 is SGHRS and CDR2 is YFSETQ. The CDR3 loop spans 13 amino acids. In nucleotides, the CDR3 is TGCGCCAGCAGGGACAGGGATCGATTTGAAGCTTTCTTT. It translates to CASRDRDRFEAFF.

The V call is TRBV5-6, the J call TRBJ2-3, with 8 bases that match TRBD2. The CDR3 covers 16 residues. Germline-derived CDR1 and CDR2 are SGHDT and YYEEEE. V was clipped by 4 bases and J by 4 bases; unmatched bases: 11. As DNA, the CDR3 is TGTGCCAGCAGCCTACGCCCGGGGGGGAAGGCAGATACGCAGTATTTT. Residues: CASSLRPGGKADTQYF.

The V and J genes are TRBV9 and TRBJ1-5; weak D call: TRBD1 (6 bases). The CDR3 runs 12 residues. Germline V gives CDR1 SGDLS, CDR2 YYNGEE. The ends were cut back, 0 bases at V and 9 bases at J, with 7 bases in the middle. The CDR3 spells CASSVEGGPQHF. CDR3 DNA: TGTGCCAGCAGCGTAGAAGGGGGGCCCCAGCATTTT.

The V and J genes are TRBV28 and TRBJ1-1; 7 nucleotides match TRBD1. Germline lookup yields CDR1 MDHEN and CDR2 SYDVKM. The CDR3 contains 11 residues. The CDR3 sequence is CSTGFNTEAFF. The DNA of the CDR3 is TGTTCGACAGGGTTCAACACTGAAGCTTTCTTT.

This clone was seen once. The rearrangement uses TRBV14 and TRBJ2-2, with 13 positions matching TRBD2. V lost 5 bases to trimming and J lost 6 bases; unmatched junction nucleotides: 6. This CDR3 contains 16 residues. The germline V gene has CDR1 SGHDN and CDR2 FVKESK. CDR3 sequence (DNA): TGTGCCAGCAGCTTTGGACTAGCGGGAGTCTCCGGGGAGCTGTTTTTT. Protein: CASSFGLAGVSGELFF.

The chain uses TRBV6-1 and TRBJ1-4, with TRBD1 matching 8 bases. Trimming at V came to 3 bases and at J to 8 bases, leaving 5 bases not matched to a gene. Germline V gives CDR1 MNHNS, CDR2 SASEGT. This CDR3 comprises 14 residues. The CDR3 protein is CASSDGQGWEKLFF. The CDR3 DNA is TGTGCCAGCAGTGACGGACAGGGATGGGAAAAACTGTTTTTT.

This clone appeared once. The J gene is TRBJ1-3, the V gene TRBV5-1; 10 bases line up with TRBD1. The junction had 4 bases not matched to a gene; V was cut back by 0 bases and J by 1 base. The CDR3 sequence is 17 residues long. CDR1 is SGHRS and CDR2 is YFSETQ in the germline V gene. This chain's CDR3 is CASSLGGQGKSGNTIYF. DNA of the CDR3: TGCGCCAGCAGCTTGGGGGGACAGGGGAAATCTGGAAACACCATATATTTT.

The V gene is TRBV6-5, the J gene TRBJ2-7, with a tentative D call TRBD1 (6 bases). The CDR3 spans 13 residues. Trimming took 5 bases from V and 4 from J, leaving 12 bases between them. Germline CDR1 MNHEY, CDR2 SVGAGI. CDR3 DNA: TGTGCCAGCAGTCGACAGGAGTTGTACGAGCAGTACGTC. Amino acids: CASSRQELYEQYV.

This chain uses TRBV27 with TRBJ2-3, with TRBD2 matching 10 bases. The CDR3 is made up of 19 amino acids. J gave up 2 bases and V 5 bases, and 16 bases lay outside the gene matches. Germline CDR1 reads MNHEY; CDR2 reads SMNVEV (reference sequence). The CDR3, as DNA: TGTGCCAGCAGTACAAAGGTCGATAGCGGGGGGCTCCCCACAGATACGCAGTATTTT. The encoded protein is CASSTKVDSGGLPTDTQYF.

This clone was counted a few times. V is TRBV30 and J is TRBJ1-6, with D uncertain. The CDR3 sequence is 15 residues long. V was clipped by 0 bases and J by 0 bases, with 6 bases between them. CDR1 is GTSNPN, CDR2 SVGIG, per germline (reference sequence). The chain's CDR3 is CAWSVGSSYNSPLHF. DNA for the CDR3: TGTGCCTGGAGTGTGGGGAGCTCCTATAATTCACCCCTCCACTTT.

The rearrangement joins TRBV19 to TRBJ2-3; 8 nucleotides match TRBD2. The CDR3 is made up of 13 amino acids. Germline CDR1 and CDR2: LNHDA and SQIVND (reference sequence). The trim removed 7 bases at V and 2 bases at J, leaving 2 bases unmatched. Written as DNA, the CDR3 is TGTGCCAGTACGGGGGGGGACACAGATACGCAGTATTTT. Its translation is CASTGGDTDTQYF.

The CDR3: CASRPLRQGASYGYTF. DNA of the CDR3: TGTGCCAGCAGACCCTTACGACAGGGGGCCTCTTATGGCTACACCTTC. The chain uses TRBV11-2 and TRBJ1-2; 10 bases are a match to TRBD1. CDR3 length equals 16 residues. V trimming: 6 bases; J trimming: 5 bases; junction bases outside the gene matches: 12. The germline CDR1 and CDR2 sequences are SGHAT and FQNNGV.